This T cell receptor (beta chain) derives from a study of blood T cell repertoires in COVID-19. Overall study context: PBMCs, B-cell-depleted T cells, or T cells provided the cDNA or gDNA that made up the material.

Authors' methods: Cell counts per sample came from amplifying reference gene primers. Here immunoSEQ multiplex PCR was the method, and the copy in TCRdb shows in-frame clones only, minus some. The DNA gave D and trimming, while V, J and clone size come from that table. The sample has roughly 14,000 clones, about 79% seen once; the top ten hold 26%. The origin of this receptor is a woman in her forties or fifties with active or convalescent COVID-19. Material: peripheral blood.

The CDR3 is CASRPKTGTTGETQYF. CDR3 bases: TGCGCCAGCAGGCCAAAAACCGGGACTACCGGGGAGACCCAGTACTTC. J is TRBJ2-5 and V is TRBV5-1, with TRBD2 matching over 7 bases. With 5 bases clipped from V and 5 bases from J, the junction kept 15 bases outside the gene matches. The CDR3 loop spans 16 amino acids. Germline V gene sequence: CDR1 SGHRS, CDR2 YFSETQ.